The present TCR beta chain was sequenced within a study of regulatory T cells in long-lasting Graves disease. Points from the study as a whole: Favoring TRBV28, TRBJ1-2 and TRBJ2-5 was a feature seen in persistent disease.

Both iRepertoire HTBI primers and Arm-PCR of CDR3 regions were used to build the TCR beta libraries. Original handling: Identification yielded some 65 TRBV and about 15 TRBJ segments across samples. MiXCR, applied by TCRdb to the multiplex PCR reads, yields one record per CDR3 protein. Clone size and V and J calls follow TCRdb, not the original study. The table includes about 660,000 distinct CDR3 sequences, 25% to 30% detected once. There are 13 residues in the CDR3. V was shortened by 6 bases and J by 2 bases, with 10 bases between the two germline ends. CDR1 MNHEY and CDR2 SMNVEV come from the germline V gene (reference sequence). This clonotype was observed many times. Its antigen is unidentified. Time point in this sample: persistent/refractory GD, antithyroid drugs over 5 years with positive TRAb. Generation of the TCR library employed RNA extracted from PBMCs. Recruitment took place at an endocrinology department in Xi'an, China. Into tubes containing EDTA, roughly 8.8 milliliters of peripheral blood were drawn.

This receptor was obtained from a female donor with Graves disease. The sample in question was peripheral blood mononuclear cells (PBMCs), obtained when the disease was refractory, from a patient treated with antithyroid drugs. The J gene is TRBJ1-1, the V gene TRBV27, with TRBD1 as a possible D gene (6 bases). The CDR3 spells CASSWTENTEAFF. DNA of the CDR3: TGTGCCAGCAGCTGGACAGAAAACACTGAAGCTTTCTTT.